This T cell receptor (beta chain) was identified during a study of blood T cell repertoires in COVID-19. Turning to the study itself: Italy, Spain and the United States were the sources of the convalescent and acute COVID-19 samples.

Individuals in the exposed group had encountered a COVID-19 case within 2 weeks preceding study entry. Study processing details: Estimates of nucleated cell counts were drawn from the amplification of reference gene primers. Sequencing used immunoSEQ multiplex PCR; TCRdb keeps in-frame clones, though not all of them. For V, J and clone size, that table is used; D and trimming come from the DNA. The sample carries about 150,000 clones, 75% to 90% recorded once. The sample comprised PBMCs or T cells enriched from blood (not recorded which). This sequence was found in a middle-aged woman who had been exposed to COVID-19.

CDR3 sequence: CASSSWGLLDSPLHF. DNA for the CDR3: TGTGCCAGCAGTTCCTGGGGACTCCTTGATTCACCCCTCCACTTT. The chain has TRBV6-6 and TRBJ1-6; D may be TRBD1 (5 bases). The CDR3 runs 15 residues. With 4 bases removed from V and 8 bases from J, the gap between germline ends came to 15 bases. Germline CDR1 and CDR2: MNHNY and SVGAGI (reference sequence).